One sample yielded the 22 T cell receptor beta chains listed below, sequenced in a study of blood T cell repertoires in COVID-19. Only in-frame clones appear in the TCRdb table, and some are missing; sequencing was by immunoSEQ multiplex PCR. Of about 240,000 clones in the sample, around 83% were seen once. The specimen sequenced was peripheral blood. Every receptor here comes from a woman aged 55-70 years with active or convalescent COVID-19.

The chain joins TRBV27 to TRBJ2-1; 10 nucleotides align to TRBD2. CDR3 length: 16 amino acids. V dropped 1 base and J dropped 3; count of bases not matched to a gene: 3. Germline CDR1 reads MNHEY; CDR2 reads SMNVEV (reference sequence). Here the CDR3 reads CASSLFSGGVYNEQFF. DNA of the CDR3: TGTGCCAGCAGTTTATTCAGCGGGGGGGTCTACAATGAGCAGTTCTTC.

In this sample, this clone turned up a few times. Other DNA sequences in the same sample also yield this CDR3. CDR3 DNA: TGCGCCAGCAGCTTGGCTGGCGGGGGCTACACCTTC. This encodes CASSLAGGGYTF. The J gene is TRBJ1-2, the V gene TRBV5-1; D unclear. This CDR3 has 12 residues. Deletions cut 0 bases from V and 8 bases from J, with 8 bases between. CDR1 is SGHRS, CDR2 YFSETQ, per germline. The whole variable domain, remainder taken from reference TRBV5-1 and TRBJ1-2, is KAGVTQTPRYLIKTRGQQVTLSCSPISGHRSVSWYQQTPGQGLQFLFEYFSETQRNKGNFPGRFSGRQFSNSRSEMNVSTLELGDSALYLCASSLAGGGYTFGSGTRLTVV.

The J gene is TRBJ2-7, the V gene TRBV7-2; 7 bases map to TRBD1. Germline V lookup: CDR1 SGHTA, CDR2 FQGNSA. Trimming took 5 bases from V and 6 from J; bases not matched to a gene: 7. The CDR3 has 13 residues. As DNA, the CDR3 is TGTGCCAGCAGCCCTCCAGGGGGTAGCGAGCAGTACTTC. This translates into CASSPPGGSEQYF.

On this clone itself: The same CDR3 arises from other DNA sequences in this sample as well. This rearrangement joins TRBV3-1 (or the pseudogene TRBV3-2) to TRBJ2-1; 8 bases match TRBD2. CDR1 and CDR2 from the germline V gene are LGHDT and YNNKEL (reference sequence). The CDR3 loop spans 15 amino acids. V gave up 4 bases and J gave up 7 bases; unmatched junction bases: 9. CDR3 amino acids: CASSRRGAGGNEQFF. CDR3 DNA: TGTGCCAGCAGCCGGCGGGGGGCCGGGGGGAATGAGCAGTTCTTC.

CDR3 in DNA: TGTGCCAGTAGCCTGACCCAGCAGGGGACCCAGTACTTC. Its protein is CASSLTQQGTQYF. This chain connects TRBV19 to TRBJ2-5; possible D gene TRBD1, 5 bases. This CDR3 region has 13 residues. Looked up from germline, CDR1 is LNHDA and CDR2 is SQIVND (reference sequence). Deletions cut 6 bases from V and 7 bases from J, with 15 bases between. The complete variable domain, with remaining parts taken from reference TRBV19 and TRBJ2-5, reads DGGITQSPKYLFRKEGQNVTLSCEQNLNHDAMYWYRQDPGQGLRLIYYSQIVNDFQKGDIAEGYSVSREKKESFPLTVTSAQKNPTAFYLCASSLTQQGTQYFGPGTRLLVL.

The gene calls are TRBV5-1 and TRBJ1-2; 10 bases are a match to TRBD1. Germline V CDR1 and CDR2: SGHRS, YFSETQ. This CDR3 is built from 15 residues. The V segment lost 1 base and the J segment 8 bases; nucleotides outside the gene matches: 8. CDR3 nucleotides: TGCGCCAGCAGCTTGCCGGGACAGGGGCTGAAAGGCTACACCTTC. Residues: CASSLPGQGLKGYTF.

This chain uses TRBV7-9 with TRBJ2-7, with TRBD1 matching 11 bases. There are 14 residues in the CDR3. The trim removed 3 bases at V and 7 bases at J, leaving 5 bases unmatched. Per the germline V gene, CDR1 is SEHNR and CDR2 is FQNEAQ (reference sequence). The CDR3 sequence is CASSFGQGAREQYF. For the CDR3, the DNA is TGTGCCAGCAGCTTTGGACAGGGGGCACGGGAGCAGTACTTC. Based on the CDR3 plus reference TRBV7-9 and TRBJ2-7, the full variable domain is DTGVSQNPRHKITKRGQNVTFRCDPISEHNRLYWYRQTLGQGPEFLTYFQNEAQLEKSRLLSDRFSAERPKGSFSTLEIQRTEQGDSAMYLCASSFGQGAREQYFGPGTRLTVT.

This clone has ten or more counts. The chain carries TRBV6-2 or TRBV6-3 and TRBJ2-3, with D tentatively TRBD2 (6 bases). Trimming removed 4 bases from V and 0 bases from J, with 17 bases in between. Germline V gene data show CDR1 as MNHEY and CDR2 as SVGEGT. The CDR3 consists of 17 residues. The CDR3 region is CASSSRLVETSTDTQYF. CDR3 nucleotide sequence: TGTGCCAGCAGTTCCCGACTAGTTGAGACAAGCACAGATACGCAGTATTTT.

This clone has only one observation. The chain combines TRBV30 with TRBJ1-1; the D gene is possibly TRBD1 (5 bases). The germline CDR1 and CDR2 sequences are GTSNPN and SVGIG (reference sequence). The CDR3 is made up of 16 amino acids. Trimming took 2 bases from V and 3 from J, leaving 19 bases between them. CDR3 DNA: TGTGCCTGGAGTCGTACAGGAAGGGTTGGGGACACTGAAGCTTTCTTT. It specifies CAWSRTGRVGDTEAFF.

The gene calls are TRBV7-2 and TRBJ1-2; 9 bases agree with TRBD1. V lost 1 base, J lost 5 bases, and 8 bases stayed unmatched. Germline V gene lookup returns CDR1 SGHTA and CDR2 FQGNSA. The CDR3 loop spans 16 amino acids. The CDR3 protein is CASSLVPIGTGYGYTF. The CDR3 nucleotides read TGTGCCAGCAGCTTAGTCCCGATCGGGACAGGGTATGGCTACACCTTC.

CDR3 sequence (DNA): TGTGCCAGCAGCGTAGCCAGCTACAATGAGCAGTTCTTC. This codes for CASSVASYNEQFF. V and J are TRBV9 and TRBJ2-1, with D unclear. The V end was cut by 0 bases, the J end by 3 bases, with 4 bases between. Germline CDR1 is SGDLS and CDR2 is YYNGEE. There are 13 residues in the CDR3. The full variable domain, completed using reference TRBV9 and TRBJ2-1, is DSGVTQTPKHLITATGQRVTLRCSPRSGDLSVYWYQQSLDQGLQFLIQYYNGEERAKGNILERFSAQQFPDLHSELNLSSLELGDSALYFCASSVASYNEQFFGPGTRLTVL.

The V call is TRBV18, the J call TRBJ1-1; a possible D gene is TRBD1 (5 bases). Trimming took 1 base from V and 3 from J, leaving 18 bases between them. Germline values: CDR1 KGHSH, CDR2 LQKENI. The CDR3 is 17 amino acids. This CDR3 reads CASSPLSGGFRDTEAFF. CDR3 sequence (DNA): TGTGCCAGCTCACCACTAAGTGGTGGGTTCAGGGACACTGAAGCTTTCTTT. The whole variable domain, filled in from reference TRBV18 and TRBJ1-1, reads NAGVMQNPRHLVRRRGQEARLRCSPMKGHSHVYWYRQLPEEGLKFMVYLQKENIIDESGMPKERFSAEFPKEGPSILRIQQVVRGDSAAYFCASSPLSGGFRDTEAFFGQGTRLTVV.

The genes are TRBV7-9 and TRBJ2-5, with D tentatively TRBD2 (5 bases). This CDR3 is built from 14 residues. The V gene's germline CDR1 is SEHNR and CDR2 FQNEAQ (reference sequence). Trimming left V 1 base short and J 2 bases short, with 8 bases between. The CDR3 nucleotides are TGTGCCAGCAGCTTAGGATCGGGGCAAGAGACCCAGTACTTC. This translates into CASSLGSGQETQYF.

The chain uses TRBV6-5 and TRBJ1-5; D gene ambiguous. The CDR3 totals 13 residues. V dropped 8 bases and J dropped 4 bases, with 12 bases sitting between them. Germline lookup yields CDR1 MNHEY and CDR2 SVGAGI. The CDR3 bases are TGTGCCAGCGCCCCGAGGGAAAATCAGCCCCAGCATTTT. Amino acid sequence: CASAPRENQPQHF.

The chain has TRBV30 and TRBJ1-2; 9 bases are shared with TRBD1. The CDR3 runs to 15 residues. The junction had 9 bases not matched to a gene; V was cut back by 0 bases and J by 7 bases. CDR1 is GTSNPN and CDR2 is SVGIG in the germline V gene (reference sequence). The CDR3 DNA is TGTGCCTGGAGTGTAGCGGGACAGGGAAAGGTTGGCTACACCTTC. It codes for CAWSVAGQGKVGYTF.

CDR3 nucleotides: TGTGCCATCAAGGGAGGGGCGGCCACTGAAGCTTTCTTT. It encodes CAIKGGAATEAFF. The rearrangement links TRBV19 to TRBJ1-1, with a possible D match to TRBD1 (5 bases). The CDR3 covers 13 residues. Per germline, CDR1 LNHDA and CDR2 SQIVND (reference sequence). Trimming shortened V by 10 bases and J by 4 bases, and 16 bases separated the two germline ends.

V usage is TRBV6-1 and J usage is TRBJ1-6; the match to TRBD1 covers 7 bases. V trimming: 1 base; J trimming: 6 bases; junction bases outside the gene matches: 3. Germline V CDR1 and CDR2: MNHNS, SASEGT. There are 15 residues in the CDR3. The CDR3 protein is CASSEGYRGNSPLHF. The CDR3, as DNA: TGTGCCAGCAGTGAAGGGTACAGGGGTAATTCACCCCTCCACTTT.

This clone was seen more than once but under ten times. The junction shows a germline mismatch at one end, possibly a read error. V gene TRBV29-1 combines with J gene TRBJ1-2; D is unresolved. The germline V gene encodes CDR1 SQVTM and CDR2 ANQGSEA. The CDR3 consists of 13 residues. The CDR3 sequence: CSVDGWVDYGYTF. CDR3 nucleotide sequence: TGCAGCGTTGACGGATGGGTAGACTACGGCTACACCTTC.

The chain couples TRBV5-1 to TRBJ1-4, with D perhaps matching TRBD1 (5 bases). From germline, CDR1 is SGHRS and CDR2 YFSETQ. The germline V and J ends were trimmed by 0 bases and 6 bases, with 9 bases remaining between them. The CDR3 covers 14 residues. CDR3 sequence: CASSLGGADEKLFF. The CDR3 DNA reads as TGCGCCAGCAGCTTGGGTGGGGCGGATGAAAAACTGTTTTTT.

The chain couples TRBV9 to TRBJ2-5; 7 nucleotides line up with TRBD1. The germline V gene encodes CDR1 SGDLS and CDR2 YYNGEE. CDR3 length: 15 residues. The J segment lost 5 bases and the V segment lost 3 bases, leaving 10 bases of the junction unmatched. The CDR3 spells CASSAPGQAGETQYF. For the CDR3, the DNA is TGTGCCAGCAGCGCCCCCGGACAGGCCGGGGAGACCCAGTACTTC.

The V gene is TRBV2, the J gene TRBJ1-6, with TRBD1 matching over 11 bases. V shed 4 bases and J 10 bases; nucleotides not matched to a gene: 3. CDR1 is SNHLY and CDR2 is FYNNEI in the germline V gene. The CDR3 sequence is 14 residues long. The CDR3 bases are TGTGCCAGCAGTGGGGACAGGGGGACCTCACCCCTCCACTTT. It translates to CASSGDRGTSPLHF.

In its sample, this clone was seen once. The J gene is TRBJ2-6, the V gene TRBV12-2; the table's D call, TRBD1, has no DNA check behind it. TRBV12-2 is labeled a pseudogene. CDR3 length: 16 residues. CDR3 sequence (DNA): TGTGCAAGTCGCTTCGAACAGTTCTCTGGGGCCAACGTCCTGACTTTC. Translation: CASRFEQFSGANVLTF.